This T cell receptor beta chain was obtained from a study of OX40 agonist ivuxolimab in advanced cancers. Germline V gives CDR1 WSHSY, CDR2 SAAADI. The CDR3 length is 12 residues. V shed 8 bases and J shed 0 bases, with 5 bases lying between them. Produced via immunoSEQ multiplex PCR; TCRdb's table is partial and in-frame only. This table has fewer than 100,000 clones, approximately 80% appearing once. At cycle 4 day 1, cycle 7 day 1, and baseline, blood was sampled. The V and J genes are TRBV10-2 and TRBJ1-3; unclear D gene. The clonotype comes from an adult with an advanced solid tumor such as melanoma, head and neck, liver or kidney cancer. The starting material was CD4+ or CD8+ T cells sorted from blood, obtained in a trial of the OX40 agonist ivuxolimab. Written as DNA, the CDR3 is TGCGCCAGCTCGGACTCTGGAAACACCATATATTTT. Amino acid sequence: CASSDSGNTIYF.